A selection of T cell receptor beta chains follows, all from one sample in a study of OX40 agonist ivuxolimab in advanced cancers. Using immunoSEQ multiplex PCR, the repertoire was profiled, and TCRdb retains in-frame clones only, with some absent. Of about 23,000 clones listed, around 79% are singletons. This specimen was CD4+ or CD8+ T cells sorted from blood, taken in a trial of the OX40 agonist ivuxolimab. Receptor source: an adult with an advanced solid tumor such as melanoma, head and neck, liver or kidney cancer. CDR3s include the opening cysteine and the closing phenylalanine or tryptophan. The D gene is left open where the match is weak. Rows may omit the clone size; those that give it use once, few, many or a size class.

.,few,TRBJ1-5,16,TRBV5-5,CASSWRVFGSNQPQHF,TGTGCCAGCAGCTGGAGGGTCTTCGGGAGCAATCAGCCCCAGCATTTT
TRBD1,.,TRBJ1-2,13,TRBV27,CASRLGQTGGYTF,TGTGCCAGCAGACTGGGACAGACTGGGGGCTACACCTTC
.,.,TRBJ1-2,13,TRBV5-5,CASSPQDTYGYTF,TGTGCCAGCAGCCCACAGGATACCTATGGCTACACCTTC
TRBD2,few,TRBJ2-1,15,TRBV9,CASGTSGLTYNEQFF,TGTGCCAGCGGCACTAGCGGGCTAACCTACAATGAGCAGTTCTTC
.,.,TRBJ1-3,15,TRBV7-8,CASSLEVTSGNTIYF,TGTGCCAGCAGCTTAGAAGTGACCTCTGGAAACACCATATATTTT
TRBD1,.,TRBJ2-3,13,TRBV5-1,CASSPGGPDTQYF,TGCGCCAGCAGCCCAGGGGGCCCAGATACGCAGTATTTT
.,.,TRBJ2-3,12,TRBV6-6,CASSWLTDTQYF,TGTGCCAGCAGTTGGCTCACAGATACGCAGTATTTT
TRBD2,.,TRBJ2-2,15,TRBV7-3,CASSPSSGNTGELFF,TGTGCCAGCAGCCCTTCTAGCGGGAACACCGGGGAGCTGTTTTTT
.,.,TRBJ2-5,14,TRBV7-2,CASNFLGDAGSQYF,TGTGCCAGCAACTTCCTAGGTGATGCTGGGTCCCAGTACTTC
TRBD1,once,TRBJ2-7,12,TRBV28,CASSDRGNEQYF,TGTGCCAGCAGTGACAGGGGTAACGAGCAGTACTTC
TRBD1,.,TRBJ2-4,14,TRBV6-6,CAVPADREKNIQYF,TGTGCCGTGCCCGCGGACAGGGAGAAAAACATTCAGTACTTC
.,.,TRBJ2-7,13,TRBV6-5,CASSYLDRYEQYF,TGTGCCAGCAGTTACCTGGACAGATACGAGCAGTACTTC
.,.,TRBJ2-2,12,TRBV7-3,CASSTQPGELFF,TGTGCCAGCAGCACCCAACCCGGGGAGCTGTTTTTT
TRBD2,.,TRBJ2-3,16,TRBV6-5,CASSSEGAGGTDTQYF,TGTGCCAGCAGTTCCGAGGGAGCGGGGGGCACAGATACGCAGTATTTT
TRBD2,.,TRBJ2-5,16,TRBV14,CASSPGTSSLQETQYF,TGTGCCAGCAGCCCTGGGACTAGCTCCCTACAAGAGACCCAGTACTTC
.,few,TRBJ2-1,13,TRBV19,CASTPGAGTPGFF,TGTGCCAGTACCCCGGGGGCGGGTACCCCGGGGTTCTTC
.,.,TRBJ2-7,11,TRBV7-9,CASSLLNEQYF,TGTGCCAGCAGCTTATTGAACGAGCAGTACTTC
.,.,TRBJ1-5,13,TRBV7-9,CASSLTGNQPQHF,TGTGCCAGCAGCTTAACAGGCAATCAGCCCCAGCATTTT
TRBD2,.,TRBJ2-7,12,TRBV7-2,CASSLYGGEQYF,TGTGCCAGCAGCCTCTACGGGGGGGAGCAGTACTTC
.,.,TRBJ2-2,15,TRBV6-5,CASRERGLDTGELFF,TGTGCCAGCAGAGAACGAGGGCTCGACACCGGGGAGCTGTTTTTT
TRBD1,.,TRBJ2-7,14,TRBV14,CASSPPDRDYEQYF,TGTGCCAGCAGCCCCCCGGACAGGGACTACGAGCAGTACTTC
TRBD2,.,TRBJ2-1,14,TRBV28,CASTPFPGLASSFF,TGTGCCAGCACTCCATTCCCGGGACTAGCAAGTTCGTTCTTC
TRBD2,.,TRBJ2-5,16,TRBV11-2,CASSLLVAGGQETQYF,TGTGCCAGCAGCTTATTGGTAGCGGGGGGACAAGAGACCCAGTACTTC
TRBD1,.,TRBJ2-7,16,TRBV2,CASSASGTGFVYEQYF,TGTGCCAGCAGTGCCTCCGGGACAGGGTTTGTCTACGAGCAGTACTTC
TRBD1,.,TRBJ1-5,16,TRBV7-2,CASSYSGQGSNQPQHF,TGTGCCAGCAGCTACTCAGGACAGGGGAGCAATCAGCCCCAGCATTTT
TRBD1,.,TRBJ2-5,16,TRBV28,CASSSAAGGLEETQYF,TGTGCCAGCAGTTCGGCGGCAGGGGGCTTGGAAGAGACCCAGTACTTC
TRBD1,.,TRBJ2-7,15,TRBV6-1,CASTKGGTGEHEQYF,TGTGCCAGTACTAAAGGGGGGACAGGGGAGCACGAGCAGTACTTC
.,.,TRBJ2-7,15,TRBV15,CATSKRVPGADEQYF,TGTGCCACCAGCAAAAGGGTTCCAGGGGCCGACGAGCAGTACTTC
.,few,TRBJ1-2,15,TRBV7-2,CASSLSEGGGYGYTF,TGTGCCAGCAGCCTCAGCGAAGGAGGGGGCTATGGCTACACCTTC
.,.,TRBJ2-1,14,TRBV7-2,CASSWAGLYNEQFF,TGTGCCAGCAGCTGGGCGGGACTTTACAATGAGCAGTTCTTC
.,few,TRBJ1-6,16,TRBV5-1,CASSLAGAGLGSPLHF,TGCGCCAGCAGCTTGGCCGGGGCGGGCTTGGGGTCACCCCTCCACTTT